This TCR beta chain was found in a study of blood T cell repertoires in COVID-19. Study-wide background: Researchers got acute and convalescent COVID-19 samples from the United States, Italy and Spain. In each case, the material was cDNA or gDNA derived from T cells, B-cell-depleted T cells, or PBMCs.

The CDR3 runs 16 residues. With 0 bases clipped from V and 3 bases from J, the junction kept 3 bases outside the gene matches. Germline V gives CDR1 MDHEN, CDR2 SYDVKM. Original processing methods: Amplification of reference gene primers provided the estimated nucleated cell counts. Measured with immunoSEQ multiplex PCR; TCRdb has only the in-frame clones, and not every one. The V and J calls and the clone size are those of that table, but D and trimming were determined from the DNA. The sample consists of about 160,000 clones, 60% to 85% of them appearing once. The specimen sequenced was peripheral blood. The source is a woman aged 55 to 70 with COVID-19, enrolled during active disease. The rearrangement joins TRBV28 to TRBJ1-5; the match to TRBD1 covers 9 bases. The CDR3 reads CASSLWGTGYNQPQHF. In DNA form, the CDR3 reads TGTGCCAGCAGTTTATGGGGGACAGGGTACAATCAGCCCCAGCATTTT.